In its sample, the clone carrying this T cell receptor beta chain was seen many times. The antigen remains undetermined. Regarding time point: patch test 1, 2 weeks after DPC sensitization. The treatment: therapeutic diphenylcyclopropenone sensitization with weekly scalp DPC. TCRdb fed the RACE reads into MiXCR, producing one record per CDR3 protein. The table has approximately 70,000 distinct CDR3 sequences, roughly 9.2% seen once. The sample is drawn from a study of human T cells and chemical hapten exposure. Background on the study: Patch tests put 0.01% DPC on the upper back, read at 6 days. Regarding the study as a whole: With regard to DPC sensitization, TCRs above 1 in 1000 frequency did not change.

Germline V gene sequence: CDR1 LNHNV, CDR2 YYDKDF (reference sequence). V lost 0 bases and J 2 bases, leaving 13 bases between the germline ends. The CDR3 sequence is 16 residues long. This sequence was found in a woman in her thirties or forties with alopecia areata. Some clones in this sample may be carry-over from other donors' samples. The V gene is TRBV15, the J gene TRBJ1-2; D perhaps matches TRBD1 (6 bases). The specimen comprised whole blood, sampled in connection with sensitization to the hapten diphenylcyclopropenone (DPC). The CDR3 protein is CATSRDRRGSNYGYTF. The CDR3 nucleotides are TGTGCCACCAGCAGAGATCGGAGGGGGTCCAACTATGGCTACACCTTC.